This TCR beta chain is drawn from a study of blood T cell repertoires in COVID-19. The CDR3 is made up of 14 amino acids. V was clipped by 8 bases and J by 7 bases, with 18 bases between them. CDR1 and CDR2 (germline): MNHEY, SVGAGI. In the original workflow: Estimation of nucleated cell counts relied on the amplification of reference gene primers. Libraries were prepared by immunoSEQ multiplex PCR; TCRdb keeps only in-frame clonotypes and omits some of them. For V, J and clone size, that table is used; D and trimming come from the DNA. This table has around 290,000 clones, about nine tenths appearing once.

This sequence joins TRBV6-5 and TRBJ2-1, with a possible D match to TRBD1 (8 bases). The clonotype comes from a woman between 40 and 55 years old who had recovered from COVID-19. Specimen: PBMCs or T cells enriched from blood (not recorded which). The CDR3 region has the DNA TGTGCCAGCGGTCGACAGGGGAGGGGAAATGAGCAGTTCTTC. This sequence encodes CASGRQGRGNEQFF.